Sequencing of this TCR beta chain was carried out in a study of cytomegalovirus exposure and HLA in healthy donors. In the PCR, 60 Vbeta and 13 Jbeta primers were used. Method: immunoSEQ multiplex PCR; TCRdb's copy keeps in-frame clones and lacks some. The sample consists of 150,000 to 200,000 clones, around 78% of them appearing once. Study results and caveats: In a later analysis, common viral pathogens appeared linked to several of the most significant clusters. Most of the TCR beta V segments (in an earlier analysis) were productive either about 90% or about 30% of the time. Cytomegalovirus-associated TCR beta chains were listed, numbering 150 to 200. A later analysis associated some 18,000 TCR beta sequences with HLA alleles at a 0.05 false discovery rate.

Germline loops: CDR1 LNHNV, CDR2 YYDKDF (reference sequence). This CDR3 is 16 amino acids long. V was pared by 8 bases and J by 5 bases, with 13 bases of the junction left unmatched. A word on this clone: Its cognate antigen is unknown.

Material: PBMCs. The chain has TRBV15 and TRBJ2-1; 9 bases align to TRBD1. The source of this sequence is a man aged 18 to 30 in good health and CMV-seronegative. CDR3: CATSPSRDRAHNEQFF. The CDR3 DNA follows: TGTGCCACCTCCCCGAGCCGGGACAGGGCTCACAATGAGCAGTTCTTC.